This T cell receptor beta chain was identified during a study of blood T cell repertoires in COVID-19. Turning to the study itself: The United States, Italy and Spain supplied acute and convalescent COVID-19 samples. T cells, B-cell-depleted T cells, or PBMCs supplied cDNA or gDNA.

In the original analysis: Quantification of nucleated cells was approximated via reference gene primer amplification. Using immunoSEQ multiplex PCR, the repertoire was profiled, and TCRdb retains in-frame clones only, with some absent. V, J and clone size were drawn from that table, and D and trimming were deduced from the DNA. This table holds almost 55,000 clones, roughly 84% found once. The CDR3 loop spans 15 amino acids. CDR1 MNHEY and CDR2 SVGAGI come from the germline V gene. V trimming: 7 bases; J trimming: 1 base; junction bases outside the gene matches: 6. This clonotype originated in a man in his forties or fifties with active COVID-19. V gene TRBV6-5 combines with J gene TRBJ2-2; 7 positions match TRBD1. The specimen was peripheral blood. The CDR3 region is CASNARTGNTGELFF. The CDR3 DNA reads TGTGCCAGCAATGCCCGGACAGGGAACACCGGGGAGCTGTTTTTT.